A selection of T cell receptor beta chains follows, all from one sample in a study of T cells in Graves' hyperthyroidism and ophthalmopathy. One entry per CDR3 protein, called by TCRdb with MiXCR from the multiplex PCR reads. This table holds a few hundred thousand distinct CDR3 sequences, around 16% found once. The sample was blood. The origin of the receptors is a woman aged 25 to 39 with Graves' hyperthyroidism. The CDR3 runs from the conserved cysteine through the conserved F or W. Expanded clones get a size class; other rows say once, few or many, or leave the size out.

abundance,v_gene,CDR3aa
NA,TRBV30,CAWSVGSGDPKFF
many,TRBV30,CAWSPGTGSNYGYTF
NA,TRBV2,CASSLDRSNYEQYF
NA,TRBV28,CASNLIAGRANEQYF
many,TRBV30,CAWSETTLEAFF
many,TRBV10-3,CAIGRGLNTEAFF
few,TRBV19,CASSTRQGTPPQHF
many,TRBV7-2,CASSSDGPYGYTF
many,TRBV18,CASSPSNQPQHF
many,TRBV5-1,CASSQAHSSYNEQFF
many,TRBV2,CASSDAGVGLLTTTQYF
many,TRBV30,CAWSRQTSLEFF
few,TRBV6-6,CASSYLSDTQYF
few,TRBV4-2,CASSPPFDRAISQQYF
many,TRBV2,CASKGQEQYF
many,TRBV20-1,CSASFAGQRTTDTQYF
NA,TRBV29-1,CSVGQGVSGNTIYF
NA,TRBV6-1,CASSEEAGTGTGTEAFF
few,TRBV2,CASSEQGAFQPQHF
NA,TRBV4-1,CASSQVPSGSHEQYF
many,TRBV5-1,CASSAGLEMSSYNEQFF
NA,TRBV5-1,CASSFASGNTGELFF
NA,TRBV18,CASSPPRHPYEQYF
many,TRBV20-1,CSVTPGTGWAETQYF
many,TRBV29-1,CSALGQLNTEAFF
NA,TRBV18,CASSPPGGRAFNEQFF
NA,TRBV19,CASSINGRANQPQHF
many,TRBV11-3,CASSSGGASYEQYF
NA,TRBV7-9,CASSQKDSAYEQYF
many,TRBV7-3,CASSPTAGRTYEQYF
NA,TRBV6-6,CASSYSGNGHSPLHF
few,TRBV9,CASSAYYGQGYGYTF
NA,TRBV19,CASREVAGEPDTQYF
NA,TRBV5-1,CASRGSSYNEQFF
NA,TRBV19,CASSRQGVGNQPQHF
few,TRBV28,CASSSGPPRFYEQYF
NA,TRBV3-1,CASSPRASYNEQFF
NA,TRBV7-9,CASSPDRVLKYF
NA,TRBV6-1,CASSRQGSTESFF
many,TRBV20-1,CSARWGETQYF
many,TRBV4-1,CASSQGQGSGTEAFF
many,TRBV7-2,CASSDIAGVRETQYF
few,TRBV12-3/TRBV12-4,CASSLLGWNQPQHF
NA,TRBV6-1,CASSSTAAGPFF
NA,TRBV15,CATSRDSRLAGVSYF
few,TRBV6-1,CASSVAEAHEQFF
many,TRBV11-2,CASSPKVETPNTGELFF
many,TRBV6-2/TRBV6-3,CASSAAPGIGGYTF
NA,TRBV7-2,CASSLGYIPRGNQPQHF
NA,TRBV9,CASSVPGTASTDTQYF
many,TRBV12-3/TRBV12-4,CASTAPPTRTVFF
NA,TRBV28,CAGRSYFYTEAFF
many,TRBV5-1,CASSLGGRDFYGYTF
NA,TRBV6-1,CASQPPLAGHDSGANALTF
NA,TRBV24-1,CATSDWGIAGHNEQFF
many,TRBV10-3,CAIRTSGSRDEQYF
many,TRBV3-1,CASSHRDRDSEQYF
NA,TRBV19,CATLTRDYASDAGELFF